This record concerns one T cell receptor (beta chain) sequence. Its antigen is still unknown. This record belongs to a study of cytomegalovirus exposure and HLA in healthy donors. Across the study: In an earlier analysis, 90 million to 130 million unique TCR beta sequences were found from some 180 million T cells. Roughly 85 million unique TCRs from HLA-typed donors were held in an early release of data.

Study-wide findings and caveats: Association of a missense DCLRE1C variant with TCR beta V- and J-gene trimming was reported in a later analysis. As a later analysis revealed, the rate of TCR association differed by HLA locus, with DRB1 most and HLA-C fewest.

The CDR3 consists of 11 residues. V dropped 7 bases and J dropped 5 bases, with 9 bases sitting between them. Germline CDR1 and CDR2: SGDLS and YYNGEE. The study ran its PCR with 60 Vbeta and 13 Jbeta primers. Measured with immunoSEQ multiplex PCR; TCRdb has only the in-frame clones, and not every one. Of some 84,000 clones listed, 60% to 85% are singletons. The receptor was isolated from a boy between 5 and 17 years old in good health and CMV-seronegative. The sequenced sample consisted of PBMCs. The V gene is TRBV9, the J gene TRBJ1-2; D unresolved. The CDR3 DNA sequence: TGTGCCAGCGGCCTTTTGTATGGCTACACCTTC. Protein: CASGLLYGYTF.